These T cell receptor beta chains were read from a single sample in a study of human T cells and chemical hapten exposure. Each CDR3 protein gets one entry after TCRdb re-called the RACE reads with MiXCR. Of roughly 180,000 distinct CDR3 sequences detected, about a fifth appear once; the ten largest clones hold 6.7%. The material was whole blood, obtained in connection with sensitization to the hapten diphenylcyclopropenone (DPC). The receptor source for this set is a woman in her forties or fifties with alopecia areata. Some clones in this sample may be carry-over from other donors' samples. Both conserved end residues are part of each CDR3. The D gene is left open where the match is weak. Expanded clones are given a class, and other clones once, few, many or no size at all.

CAISERTLDNEQFF	few	14	.	TRBV10-3
CAIWGGYGYTF	.	11	.	TRBV6-1
CASNLDRGGNQPQHF	.	15	.	TRBV21-1
CASSLGTGGFHEQYF	few	15	TRBD1	TRBV5-1
CASSPGTGRYNEQFF	.	15	.	TRBV7-2
CSARRGTSGHYEQYF	.	15	TRBD2	TRBV20-1
CSAIDTGHLLANYGYTF	.	17	.	TRBV20-1
CASSESGDTGELFF	few	14	.	TRBV9
CSVEDEWGKDEKLFF	.	15	.	TRBV29-1
CASSQYLPGPQHF	.	13	.	TRBV3-1
CAISEQKTSGRAVKNIQYF	many	19	TRBD2	TRBV10-3
CASSPSVTGELFF	.	13	.	TRBV18
CASGTSGAINNEQFF	.	15	TRBD2	TRBV6-5